Listed below are T cell receptor beta chains from one sample, sequenced in a study of blood T cells in healthy people across ages. A single record per CDR3 protein comes from TCRdb applying MiXCR to the 5' RACE reads. This repertoire shows about 1.1 million distinct CDR3 sequences, 35% to 40% found once; its top ten account for around 14%. Sequencing input: blood. The source is a man aged 18 to 30 in good health. Both conserved end residues are part of each CDR3. D genes are given only for firm matches. Rows may omit the clone size; those that give it use once, few, many or a size class.

-	TRBV20-1	-	TRBJ2-6	CSAIDSNVLTF	TGCAGTGCTATTGATTCCAACGTCCTGACTTTC
-	TRBV12-3/TRBV12-4	-	TRBJ2-1	CASSRAREQFF	TGTGCCAGCAGCCGGGCCAGGGAGCAGTTCTTC
-	TRBV7-2	-	TRBJ1-1	CASSLLGGDTEAFF	TGTGCCAGCAGCTTATTAGGGGGGGACACTGAAGCTTTCTTT
TRBD1	TRBV6-5	few	TRBJ2-7	CASSHRDSLYNEQYF	TGTGCCAGCAGCCACCGGGACAGCCTGTACAATGAGCAGTACTTC
-	TRBV29-1	-	TRBJ1-2	CSVDRGDSYGYTF	TGCAGCGTTGATAGGGGCGACAGCTATGGCTACACCTTC
-	TRBV27	-	TRBJ1-2	CASSCGPGSSNGYTF	TGTGCCAGCAGTTGCGGGCCCGGAAGTTCAAACGGCTACACCTTC
-	TRBV6-1	-	TRBJ1-1	CASTGDLNTEAFF	TGTGCCAGCACAGGGGACTTGAACACTGAAGCTTTCTTT
TRBD1	TRBV2	-	TRBJ1-1	CASSEFRGRRRNEAFF	TGTGCCAGCAGTGAATTCAGGGGGAGAAGGCGGAATGAAGCTTTCTTT
-	TRBV12-3/TRBV12-4	-	TRBJ1-1	CASSSPTGINTEAFF	TGTGCCAGCAGTTCCCCCACGGGAATCAACACTGAAGCTTTCTTT
-	TRBV14	-	TRBJ2-6	CASSQVAFSGANVLTF	TGTGCCAGCAGCCAAGTAGCGTTCTCTGGGGCCAACGTCCTGACTTTC
TRBD1	TRBV25-1	-	TRBJ1-2	CASSVSQGTYGYTF	TGTGCCAGCAGTGTCTCACAGGGGACCTATGGCTACACCTTC
TRBD1	TRBV20-1	-	TRBJ1-5	CSAGQAVNQPQHF	TGCAGTGCGGGACAGGCCGTCAATCAGCCCCAGCATTTT
TRBD1	TRBV2	few	TRBJ2-5	CASSEGTGSRQETQYF	TGTGCCAGCAGTGAAGGGACAGGGTCTCGGCAAGAGACCCAGTACTTC
-	TRBV10-3	-	TRBJ1-4	CAIRGGTSEKLFF	TGTGCCATCCGGGGGGGAACTAGTGAAAAACTGTTTTTT
TRBD2	TRBV20-1	-	TRBJ2-3	CSAEIAGSTDTQYF	TGCAGTGCTGAAATAGCGGGGTCCACAGATACGCAGTATTTT
TRBD2	TRBV7-9	few	TRBJ2-7	CASSRLAGGHNEQYF	TGTGCCAGCAGTAGACTAGCGGGGGGTCACAATGAGCAGTACTTC
TRBD2	TRBV20-1	few	TRBJ2-3	CSATTSGGASDTQYF	TGCAGTGCTACTACTAGCGGGGGGGCCTCAGATACGCAGTATTTT
TRBD1	TRBV6-6	-	TRBJ1-4	CASSMTGGEANEKLFF	TGTGCCAGCAGCATGACAGGGGGCGAGGCTAATGAAAAACTGTTTTTT
-	TRBV24-1	-	TRBJ2-3	CATSGGVGTDTQYF	TGTGCCACCTCTGGGGGCGTCGGTACAGATACGCAGTATTTT
-	TRBV19	-	TRBJ1-5	CASTDSSGAVHQPQHF	TGTGCCAGTACCGACTCATCAGGGGCAGTACATCAGCCCCAGCATTTT
-	TRBV28	-	TRBJ2-3	CASSLGEFSTDTQYF	TGTGCCAGCAGTTTAGGGGAATTTAGCACAGATACGCAGTATTTT
TRBD1	TRBV7-9	medium-sized	TRBJ1-6	CASSYHEKQGVGSPLHF	TGTGCCAGCAGCTACCACGAAAAACAGGGGGTTGGTTCACCCCTCCACTTT
TRBD1	TRBV12-3/TRBV12-4	-	TRBJ1-1	CASTPGQAEGTEAFF	TGTGCCAGCACCCCCGGACAGGCAGAGGGCACTGAAGCTTTCTTT
-	TRBV6-5	-	TRBJ2-3	CASSYGSLGRDTQYF	TGTGCCAGCAGTTATGGCAGCCTGGGGCGTGATACGCAGTATTTT
-	TRBV20-1	few	TRBJ2-1	CSASRGAGYNEQFF	TGCAGTGCTAGCCGGGGGGCCGGATACAATGAGCAGTTCTTC
TRBD1	TRBV28	few	TRBJ2-3	CASSTRDRGLRDTQYF	TGTGCCAGCAGTACCCGGGACAGGGGGCTTAGAGATACGCAGTATTTT
-	TRBV12-3/TRBV12-4	-	TRBJ2-3	CATYSAPSGWSTDTQYF	TGTGCCACCTACTCAGCACCGTCCGGTTGGAGCACAGATACGCAGTATTTT